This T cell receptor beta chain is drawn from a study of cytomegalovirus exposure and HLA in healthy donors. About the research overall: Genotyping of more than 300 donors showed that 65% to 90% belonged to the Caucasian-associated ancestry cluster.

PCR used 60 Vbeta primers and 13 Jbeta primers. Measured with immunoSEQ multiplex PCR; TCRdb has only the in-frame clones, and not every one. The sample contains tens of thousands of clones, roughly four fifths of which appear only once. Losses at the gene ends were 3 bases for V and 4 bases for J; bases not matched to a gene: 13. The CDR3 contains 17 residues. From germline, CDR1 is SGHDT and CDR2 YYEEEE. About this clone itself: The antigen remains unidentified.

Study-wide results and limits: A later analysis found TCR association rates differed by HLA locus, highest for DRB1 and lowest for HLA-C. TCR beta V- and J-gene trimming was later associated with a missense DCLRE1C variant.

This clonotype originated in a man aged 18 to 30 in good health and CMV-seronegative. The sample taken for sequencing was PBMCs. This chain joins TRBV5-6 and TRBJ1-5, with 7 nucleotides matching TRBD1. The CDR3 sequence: CASSSYVSGGRNQPQHF. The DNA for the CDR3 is TGTGCCAGCAGCTCGTATGTCTCAGGGGGACGGAATCAGCCCCAGCATTTT.